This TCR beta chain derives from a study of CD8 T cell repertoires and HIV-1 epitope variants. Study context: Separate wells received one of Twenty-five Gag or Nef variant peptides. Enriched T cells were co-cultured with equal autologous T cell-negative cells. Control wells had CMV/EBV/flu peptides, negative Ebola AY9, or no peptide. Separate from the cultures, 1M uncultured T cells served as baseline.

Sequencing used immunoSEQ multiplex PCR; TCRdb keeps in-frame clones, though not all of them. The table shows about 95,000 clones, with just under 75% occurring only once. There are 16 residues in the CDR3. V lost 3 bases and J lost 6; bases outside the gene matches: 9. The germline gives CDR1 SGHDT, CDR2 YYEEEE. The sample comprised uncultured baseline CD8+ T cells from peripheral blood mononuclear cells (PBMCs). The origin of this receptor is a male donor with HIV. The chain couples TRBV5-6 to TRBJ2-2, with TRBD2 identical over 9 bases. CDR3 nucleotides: TGTGCCAGCAGCTATGGACTGGCGGGAGGGTCCGGGGAGCTGTTTTTT. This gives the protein CASSYGLAGGSGELFF.